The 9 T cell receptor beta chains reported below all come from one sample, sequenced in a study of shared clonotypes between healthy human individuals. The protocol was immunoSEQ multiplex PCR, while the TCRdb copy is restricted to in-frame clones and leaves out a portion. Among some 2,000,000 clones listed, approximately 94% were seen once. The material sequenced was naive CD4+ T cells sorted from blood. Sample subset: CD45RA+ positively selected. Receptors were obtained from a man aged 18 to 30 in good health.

The CDR3 nucleotides are TGTGCCACCGGGGTCGGGGCTATGAACACTGAAGCTTTCTTT. It yields the protein CATGVGAMNTEAFF. V is TRBV10-3 and J is TRBJ1-1; tentatively, D is TRBD1 (5 bases). V was shortened by 10 bases and J by 0 bases, with 15 bases between the two germline ends. Germline assignment: CDR1 ENHRY and CDR2 SYGVKD. CDR3 length equals 14 residues.

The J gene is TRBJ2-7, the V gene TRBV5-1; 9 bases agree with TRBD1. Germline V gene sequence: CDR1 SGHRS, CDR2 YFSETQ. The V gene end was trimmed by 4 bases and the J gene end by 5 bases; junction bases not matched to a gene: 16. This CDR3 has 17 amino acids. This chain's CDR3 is CASSGTGGAVASHEQYF. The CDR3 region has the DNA TGCGCCAGCAGCGGAACAGGGGGCGCGGTAGCCAGCCACGAGCAGTACTTC. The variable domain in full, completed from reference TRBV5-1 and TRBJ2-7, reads KAGVTQTPRYLIKTRGQQVTLSCSPISGHRSVSWYQQTPGQGLQFLFEYFSETQRNKGNFPGRFSGRQFSNSRSEMNVSTLELGDSALYLCASSGTGGAVASHEQYFGPGTRLTVT.

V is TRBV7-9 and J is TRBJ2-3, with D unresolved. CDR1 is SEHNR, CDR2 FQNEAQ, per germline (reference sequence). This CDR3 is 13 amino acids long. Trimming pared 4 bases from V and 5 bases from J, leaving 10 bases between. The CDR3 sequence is CASSSNVKDTQYF. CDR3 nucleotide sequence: TGTGCCAGCAGCTCGAATGTCAAAGATACGCAGTATTTT.

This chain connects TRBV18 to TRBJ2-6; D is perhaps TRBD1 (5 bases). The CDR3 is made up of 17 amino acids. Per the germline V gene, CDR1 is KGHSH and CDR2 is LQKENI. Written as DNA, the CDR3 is TGTGCGAGCACGGCCAGGGCACAATTCTCTGGGGCCAACGTCCTGACTTTC. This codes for CASTARAQFSGANVLTF.

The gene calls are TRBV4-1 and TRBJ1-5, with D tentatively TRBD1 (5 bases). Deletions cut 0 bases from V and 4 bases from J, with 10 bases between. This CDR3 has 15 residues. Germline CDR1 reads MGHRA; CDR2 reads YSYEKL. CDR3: CASSQDAGPNQPQHF. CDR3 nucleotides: TGCGCCAGCAGCCAAGATGCGGGACCTAATCAGCCCCAGCATTTT.

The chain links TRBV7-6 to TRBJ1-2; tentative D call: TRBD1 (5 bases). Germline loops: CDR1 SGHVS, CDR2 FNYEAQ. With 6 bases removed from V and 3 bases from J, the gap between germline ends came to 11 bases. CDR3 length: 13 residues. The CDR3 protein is CASSTRGDYGYTF. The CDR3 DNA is TGTGCCAGCAGTACACGAGGGGACTATGGCTACACCTTC.

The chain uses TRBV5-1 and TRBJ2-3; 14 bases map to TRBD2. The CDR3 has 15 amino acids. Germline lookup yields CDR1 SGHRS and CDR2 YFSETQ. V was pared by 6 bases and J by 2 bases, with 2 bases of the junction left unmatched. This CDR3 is CASTGLAGVTDTQYF. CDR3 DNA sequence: TGCGCCAGCACGGGACTAGCGGGAGTCACAGATACGCAGTATTTT.

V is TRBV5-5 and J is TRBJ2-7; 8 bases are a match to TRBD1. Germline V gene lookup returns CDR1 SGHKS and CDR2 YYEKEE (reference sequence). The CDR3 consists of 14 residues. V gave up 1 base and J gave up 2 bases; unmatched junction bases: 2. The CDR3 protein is CASSLMGQAYEQYF. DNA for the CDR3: TGTGCCAGCAGCTTGATGGGACAGGCCTACGAGCAGTACTTC. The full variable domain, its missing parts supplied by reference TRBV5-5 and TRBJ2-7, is DAGVTQSPTHLIKTRGQQVTLRCSPISGHKSVSWYQQVLGQGPQFIFQYYEKEERGRGNFPDRFSARQFPNYSSELNVNALLLGDSALYLCASSLMGQAYEQYFGPGTRLTVT.

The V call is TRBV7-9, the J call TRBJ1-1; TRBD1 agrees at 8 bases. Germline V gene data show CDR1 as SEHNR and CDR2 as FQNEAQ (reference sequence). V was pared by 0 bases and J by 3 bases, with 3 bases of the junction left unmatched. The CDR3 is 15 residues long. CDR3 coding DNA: TGTGCCAGCAGCTTAGCGCAGGGGGCTCACACTGAAGCTTTCTTT. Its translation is CASSLAQGAHTEAFF. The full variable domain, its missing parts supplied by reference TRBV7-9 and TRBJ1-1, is DTGVSQNPRHKITKRGQNVTFRCDPISEHNRLYWYRQTLGQGPEFLTYFQNEAQLEKSRLLSDRFSAERPKGSFSTLEIQRTEQGDSAMYLCASSLAQGAHTEAFFGQGTRLTVV.